This record concerns one T cell receptor (beta chain) sequence. Its recognized antigen is unknown. No qualities accompany the bases; no much larger clone lies one base away. These data come from a study of beta chain features in type 1 diabetes (dated by TCRdb to 2016 to 2019). With respect to the entire study: Mean age, gender distribution, total cell number and subset yield were not different between patients and healthy donors. Across all samples, some 100,000,000 sorted cells were examined, and cell number per subset correlated strongly with RNA yield. The study compared the TCRB repertoires of sorted circulating CD4+ T cell subsets in recently diagnosed type 1 diabetes patients with those in matched healthy donors. Whereas all 30 or so donors provided naive and central memory subsets, regulatory and stem cell-like memory subsets were isolated from just 8 patients and about 8 healthy donors. Study-wide conclusions, independent of this receptor: At VDJ recombination sites, patients with type 1 diabetes made fewer insertions and deleted more nucleotides, a pattern implying thymic rearrangement abnormalities. Naive, central memory and regulatory TCRB repertoires appeared more similar among patients than among healthy donors. Because the HLA sub-analyses included only small numbers of individuals, any influence of HLA type on TCRB rearrangement was left unresolved. Type 1 diabetes patients showed a moderate but significant shortening of TCRB CDR3 length in all four CD4+ subsets. Sequencing cDNA rather than genomic DNA could over-represent highly expressing activated cells, although activation and CD3 levels did not differ between groups. Shorter templates might have been favored by PCR, but patient and control samples were amplified and corrected together, so both groups would have been affected equally by any skew.

The entire isolated RNA was reverse transcribed using the High Capacity cDNA Reverse Transcription Kit, and thus expressed TCRB transcripts were sequenced. Deep immunoSEQ sequencing was applied to naive, central memory and regulatory T cell samples, giving an average of approximately 3.8 million total reads per sample. Sorted cells were lysed in RLT buffer and RNA was extracted with DNase-treated RNeasy Micro or Mini kits, depending on cell number. Each cell subset was processed on its own to prevent cross-contamination, while patient and healthy donor samples were processed together. Using the immunoSEQ multiplex PCR, TCRB sequences were amplified from cDNA into 87-bp fragments spanning the CDR3 region. Amplicons were sequenced on the Illumina HiSeq platform. The paper's data handling went like this. PCR bias was computationally corrected using synthetic template baselines, reads within Hamming distance 2 were collapsed, and singletons that could not be merged were discarded. By aligning reads against IMGT, V, D and J genes, CDR3 length, and insertions or deletions at six rearrangement sites were assigned. Within each subset, clonotype counts were normalized to sorted cell number, after which true diversity and Gini coefficients were computed with the tcR R package. The overlap coefficient, calculated on TCRB nucleotide sequences, was used to measure repertoire sharing. As a proxy for the pre-selection repertoire, out-of-frame TCRB sequences from naive cells were analyzed. Not all clones reach the TCRdb copy of this immuneACCESS table, which keeps in-frame sequences only. Checked studies attribute under half of the gap to unresolved V genes and leave the rest unexplained. Clone size and the V and J calls come from that table; the DNA yielded D and trimming. For this sample there are 350,000 to 400,000 clones; around 12% appear just once. Together, the top ten hold roughly 0.0097% of the sample.

At the junction V is shortened by 6 bases and J by 1 base, with 10 bases in between. The germline V gene encodes CDR1 SGHTA and CDR2 FQGNSA. The CDR3, from cysteine to phenylalanine, totals 15 residues. Here the CDR3 DNA is all that survives: 45 bases in frame from base 1. Each donor gave one peripheral blood draw, about 100 mL on average, collected into heparinised tubes. A BD FACSAria II was used to sort naive, central memory, regulatory and stem cell-like memory CD4+ T cells with a panel that included CD45RO, CCR7, CD25, CD127, CD95 and CD27. All sorted populations exceeded 98% purity. Right away, PBMCs were isolated by Lymphoprep density gradient centrifugation and were stained directly, with no culture step. To minimize batch effects, samples were stained and sorted in pairs, one healthy donor with one patient per experiment.

The TCR originated in a woman in her late teens or twenties with type 1 diabetes. The receptor chain draws on TRBV7-2 and TRBJ2-6; the D region possibly corresponds to TRBD2 (5 bases align). The sample taken for sequencing was naive CD4+ T cells from blood. Per the publication, the cell subset or site label means: true naive CD4+ T cells. CDR3 region: CASSRPGSGANVLTF. The nucleotide sequence reads as follows: TGTGCCAGCAGTCGCCCGGGGTCTGGGGCCAACGTCCTGACTTTC.